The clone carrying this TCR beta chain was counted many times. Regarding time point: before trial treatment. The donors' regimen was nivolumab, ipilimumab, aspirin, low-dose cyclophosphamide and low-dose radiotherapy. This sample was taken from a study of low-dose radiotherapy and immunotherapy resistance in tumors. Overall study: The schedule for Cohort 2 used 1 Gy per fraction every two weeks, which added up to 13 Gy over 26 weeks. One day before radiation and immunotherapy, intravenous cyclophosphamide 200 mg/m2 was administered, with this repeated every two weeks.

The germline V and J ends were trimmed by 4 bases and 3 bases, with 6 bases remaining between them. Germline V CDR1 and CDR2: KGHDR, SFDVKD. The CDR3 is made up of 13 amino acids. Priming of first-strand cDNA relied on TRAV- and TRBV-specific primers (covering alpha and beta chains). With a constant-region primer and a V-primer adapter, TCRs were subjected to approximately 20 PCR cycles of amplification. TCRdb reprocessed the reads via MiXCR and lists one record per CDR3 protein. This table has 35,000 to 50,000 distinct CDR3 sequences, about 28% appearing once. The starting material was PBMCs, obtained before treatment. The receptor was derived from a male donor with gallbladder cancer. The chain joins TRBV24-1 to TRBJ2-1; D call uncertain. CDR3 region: CATSDQDYNEQFF. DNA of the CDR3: TGTGCCACCAGTGACCAGGACTACAATGAGCAGTTCTTC.